This entry features one TCR beta chain sequence. The table lists this clonotype with many counts. This clone's antigen is unknown. No much larger clonotype is one base removed from it; base qualities were not supplied. In the paper's terms, the treatment or condition label means: allogeneic hematopoietic cell transplantation with graft depleted of TCRalphabeta T cells and CD19 B cells. The children who served as transplant recipients had been given grafts of TCRalphabeta/CD19-depleted allogeneic hematopoietic cells. From the cysteine up to the phenylalanine, the CDR3 has a length of 14 residues. The entry retains the CDR3 DNA only, 42 bases that are in frame from base 1. The germline V gene (reference sequence) supplies CDR1 SEHNR and CDR2 FQNEAQ. V is shortened by 1 base, J by 2 bases, and the region joining them spans 8 bases. The data were obtained in a study of T-cell reconstitution after alpha-beta-depleted transplantation in children (dated by TCRdb to the mid-2010s). Study-wide context: Using TCR repertoire profiling, the study quantitatively followed how T-cell immune reconstitution unfolded in children after TCRalphabeta/CD19-depleted allogeneic hematopoietic cell transplantation.

The library was obtained by PCR. Instrument on record: Illumina HiSeq 2500. Molecular barcoding was employed in the preparation of TCR libraries, with unique molecular identifiers being used to normalize TCRbeta repertoire quantification. Clones were called with MiXCR by TCRdb after fastp trimmed the public reads at Q25, and only in-frame beta chains were retained. Rows matching on CDR3 protein sequence are summarized as one entry with the most common DNA and genes. A total of around 700,000 distinct CDR3 sequences appear in this sample, 10% to 15% of them only once. 0.79% of the sample is held by the ten biggest clonotypes. Study-wide conclusions, independent of this receptor: The frequencies of hyperexpanded clones fell over the following months, and after one year, T-cell counts and TCRbeta diversity were mostly attributed to newly produced T cells. The apparently early alphabetaT-cell count recovery about two months after transplant was reportedly dependent on only several hundred rapidly expanded clones derived from non-depleted graft cells. In some patients, high TCRbeta diversity at day 60 was attributed to recipient T cells and intrathymic progenitors that had survived conditioning.

Sequences were derived from PBMCs, sampled before TCRalphabeta/CD19-depleted stem cell transplant. The rearrangement combines TRBV7-9 with TRBJ1-2; a confident D gene designation cannot be given. The receptor comes from a girl aged 2 to 9 with congenital amegakaryocytic thrombocytopenia, due to receive a stem cell transplant. Here is the DNA: TGTGCCAGCAGCTTAGGAGTCAGAAACTATGGCTACACCTTC. This encodes CASSLGVRNYGYTF.